The next 14 T cell receptor beta chains were all read from a single sample in a study of T-cell memory formation after mild COVID-19. TCRdb processed the 5' RACE reads anew with MiXCR; each CDR3 protein has one entry. The table lists under 300,000 distinct CDR3 sequences, under 8.5% of them singletons, with about 20% in the top ten. Source material: PBMCs or a T cell subset sorted from them (not recorded which). These receptor sequences come from a man between 18 and 29 years old who had mild COVID-19 (a few samples of this study predate the infection). Cell type and time point are not known.

This clonotype was counted many times. The chain couples TRBV7-2 to TRBJ1-6; tentative D call: TRBD1 (5 bases). Germline CDR1 reads SGHTA; CDR2 reads FQGNSA. There are 16 residues in the CDR3. Trimming shortened V by 1 base and J by 5 bases, and 12 bases separated the two germline ends. The DNA of the CDR3 is TGTGCCAGCAGCTTAGGAGGGGCCCTTAATAATTCACCCCTCCACTTT. This gives the protein CASSLGGALNNSPLHF.

This clonotype has a handful of counts. The chain has TRBV3-1 and TRBJ2-7; TRBD2 matches at 11 bases. The CDR3 runs 15 residues. Germline V gives CDR1 LGHDT, CDR2 YNNKEL (reference sequence). V trimming: 4 bases; J trimming: 2 bases; junction bases outside the gene matches: 4. The CDR3 bases are TGTGCCAGCAGCCTCCCGGGACTAGCGGCCTACGAGCAGTACGTC. Its protein product is CASSLPGLAAYEQYV.

The chain couples TRBV7-8 to TRBJ1-2; 9 bases are shared with TRBD1. The CDR3 loop spans 15 amino acids. J gave up 4 bases and V 5 bases, and 8 bases lay outside the gene matches. Per germline, CDR1 SGHVS and CDR2 FQNEAQ. CDR3 bases: TGTGCCAGCAGCCCGGGACAGGGTGCGATCTATGGCTACACCTTC. Translated, it gives CASSPGQGAIYGYTF.

This clonotype was observed a handful of times. The chain recombines TRBV7-6 with TRBJ2-5; perhaps TRBD2 as D (5 bases). This CDR3 comprises 12 residues. Germline lookup yields CDR1 SGHVS and CDR2 FNYEAQ. The V and J ends lost 11 bases and 3 bases respectively, with 13 bases between them. The CDR3 DNA sequence: TGTGCCGGCGGACTTCTGGAAGAGACCCAGTACTTC. Protein product: CAGGLLEETQYF.

This clonotype was picked up many times. This rearrangement joins TRBV4-2 to TRBJ2-3, with D tentatively TRBD2 (5 bases). The V end lost 4 bases, the J end lost 2 bases, and 13 bases lay between the germline ends. Germline CDR1 is LGHNA and CDR2 is YNFKEQ. There are 15 residues in the CDR3. The CDR3 region is CASSREQRDTDTQYF. For the CDR3, the DNA is TGTGCCAGCAGCCGCGAACAGAGGGACACAGATACGCAGTATTTT.

The chain links TRBV27 to TRBJ2-3; the D gene is possibly TRBD1 (5 bases). Germline CDR1 MNHEY, CDR2 SMNVEV (reference sequence). Deletions cut 4 bases from V and 2 bases from J, with 10 bases between. This CDR3 contains 14 residues. CDR3 sequence reads: CASSSRQLTDTQYF. CDR3 sequence (DNA): TGTGCCAGCAGTTCCCGACAGCTCACAGATACGCAGTATTTT.

The chain couples TRBV7-9 to TRBJ2-5; tentatively, D is TRBD1 or TRBD2 (5 bases each). The V end was cut by 5 bases, the J end by 5 bases, with 12 bases between. The CDR3 loop spans 13 amino acids. Germline assignment: CDR1 SEHNR and CDR2 FQNEAQ (reference sequence). The CDR3 loop is CASSMGPSETQYF. The CDR3 nucleotides are TGTGCCAGCAGCATGGGACCCTCGGAGACCCAGTACTTC.

The gene calls are TRBV6-1 and TRBJ1-3; unclear D gene. Trimming removed 8 bases at V and 2 bases at J, with 13 bases between. Germline V lookup: CDR1 MNHNS, CDR2 SASEGT. The CDR3 has 14 amino acids. The CDR3 DNA reads TGTGCCAGCCGTCGGGAGTACACTGGAAACACCATATATTTT. It encodes CASRREYTGNTIYF.

This clonotype was picked up a small number of times. The chain links TRBV2 to TRBJ1-5; D call uncertain. Trimming removed 1 base at V and 6 bases at J, with 7 bases between. The CDR3 is made up of 13 amino acids. The V gene's germline CDR1 is SNHLY and CDR2 FYNNEI. CDR3 DNA sequence: TGTGCCAGCAGTGAAGAGAGGAGTCAGCCCCAGCATTTT. It is translated as CASSEERSQPQHF.

This clonotype was picked up a small number of times. The chain uses TRBV20-1 and TRBJ2-2; D could derive from TRBD1 or TRBD2 (5 bases each). The CDR3 extends over 13 amino acids. V was trimmed by 6 bases and J by 2 bases, leaving 10 bases between them. Germline-derived CDR1 and CDR2 are DFQATT and SNEGSKA (reference sequence). In DNA form, the CDR3 reads TGCAGTGCAACGGGACCAAACACCGGGGAGCTGTTTTTT. As protein: CSATGPNTGELFF.

This clonotype was seen repeatedly, ten times or more. The V and J genes are TRBV7-9 and TRBJ2-3; 7 positions match TRBD1. V was clipped by 8 bases and J by 0 bases; unmatched bases: 14. This CDR3 is built from 17 residues. Looked up from germline, CDR1 is SEHNR and CDR2 is FQNEAQ (reference sequence). The CDR3: CASGRSGQIISTDTQYF. The CDR3 DNA follows: TGTGCCAGCGGCAGGTCGGGACAGATAATTAGCACAGATACGCAGTATTTT. The whole variable domain, filled in from reference TRBV7-9 and TRBJ2-3, reads DTGVSQNPRHKITKRGQNVTFRCDPISEHNRLYWYRQTLGQGPEFLTYFQNEAQLEKSRLLSDRFSAERPKGSFSTLEIQRTEQGDSAMYLCASGRSGQIISTDTQYFGPGTRLTVL.

This clonotype was observed a few times. The chain is built from TRBV5-6 and TRBJ2-5, with 7 bases matching TRBD1. Per the germline V gene, CDR1 is SGHDT and CDR2 is YYEEEE. Unmatched junction bases numbered 6, after V lost 3 bases and J lost 4 bases. The CDR3 runs 14 residues. Here the CDR3 DNA reads TGTGCCAGCAGCTCCCTAAGACAGGGAGAGACCCAGTACTTC. It translates to CASSSLRQGETQYF.

This clonotype was picked up a small number of times. A much larger clone differs from this one at a single base, so this may be a read error. The chain couples TRBV11-2 to TRBJ2-2; TRBD2 matches 8 bases. V gave up 6 bases and J gave up 9 bases; unmatched junction bases: 9. Germline loops: CDR1 SGHAT, CDR2 FQNNGV. The CDR3 is 14 amino acids. In DNA form, the CDR3 reads TGTGCCAGCAGAATACGGGGGGGCTACCGGGAGCTGTTTTTT. Amino acid sequence: CASRIRGGYRELFF.

The chain is built from TRBV29-1 and TRBJ1-2; TRBD1 is a possible D gene (6 bases). V was trimmed by 3 bases and J by 4 bases, leaving 15 bases between them. CDR1 SQVTM and CDR2 ANQGSEA come from the germline V gene. CDR3 size: 14 residues. CDR3 protein: CSVEPGDRAYGYTF. CDR3 in DNA: TGCAGCGTTGAGCCAGGGGACCGGGCCTATGGCTACACCTTC.